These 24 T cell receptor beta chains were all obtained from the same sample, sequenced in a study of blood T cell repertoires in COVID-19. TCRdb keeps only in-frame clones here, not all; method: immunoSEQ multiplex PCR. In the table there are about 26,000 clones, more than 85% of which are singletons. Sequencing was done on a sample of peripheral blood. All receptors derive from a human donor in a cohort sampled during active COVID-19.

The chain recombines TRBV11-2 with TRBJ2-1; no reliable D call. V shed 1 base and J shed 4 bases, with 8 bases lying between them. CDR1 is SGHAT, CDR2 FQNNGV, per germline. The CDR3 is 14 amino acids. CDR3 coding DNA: TGTGCCAGCAGCTTAGCGTCCTCGTACAATGAGCAGTTCTTC. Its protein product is CASSLASSYNEQFF.

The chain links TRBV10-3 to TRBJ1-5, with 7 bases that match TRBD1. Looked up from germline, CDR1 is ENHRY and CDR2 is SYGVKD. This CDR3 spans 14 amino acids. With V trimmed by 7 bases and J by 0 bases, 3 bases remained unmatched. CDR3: CAIKGADSNQPQHF. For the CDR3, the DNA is TGTGCCATCAAGGGGGCGGATAGCAATCAGCCCCAGCATTTT.

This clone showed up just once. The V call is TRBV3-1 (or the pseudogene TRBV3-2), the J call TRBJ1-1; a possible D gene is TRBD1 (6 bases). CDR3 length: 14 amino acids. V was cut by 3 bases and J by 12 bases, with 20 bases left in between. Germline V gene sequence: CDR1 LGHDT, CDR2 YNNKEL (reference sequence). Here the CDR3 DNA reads TGTGCCAGCAGCCACCTGGGAGCGGCCAGGGGTTCTTTCTTT. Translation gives CASSHLGAARGSFF.

The CDR3 region is CSVADRANYEQYF. The DNA for the CDR3 is TGCAGCGTTGCGGACAGGGCGAATTACGAGCAGTACTTC. The chain uses TRBV29-1 and TRBJ2-7; 8 nucleotides line up with TRBD1. Germline V gene sequence: CDR1 SQVTM, CDR2 ANQGSEA. The junction had 6 bases not matched to a gene; V was cut back by 4 bases and J by 4 bases. The CDR3 length is 13 residues.

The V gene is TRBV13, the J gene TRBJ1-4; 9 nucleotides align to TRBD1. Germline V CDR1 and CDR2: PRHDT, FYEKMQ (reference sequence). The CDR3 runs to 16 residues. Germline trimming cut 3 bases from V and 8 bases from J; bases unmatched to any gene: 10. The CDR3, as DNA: TGTGCCAGCAGCTTTCGGTCCGGGACAGGGAACGAAAAACTGTTTTTT. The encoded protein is CASSFRSGTGNEKLFF.

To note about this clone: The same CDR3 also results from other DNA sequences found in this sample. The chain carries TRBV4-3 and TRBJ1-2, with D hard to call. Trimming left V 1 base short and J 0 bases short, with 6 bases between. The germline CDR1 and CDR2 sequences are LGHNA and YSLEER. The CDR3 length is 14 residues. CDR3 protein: CASSQGPANYGYTF. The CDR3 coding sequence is TGCGCCAGCAGCCAAGGGCCAGCTAACTATGGCTACACCTTC.

The CDR3 protein is CASSIGRGGSHEQFF. CDR3 coding DNA: TGTGCCAGTAGTATAGGCCGGGGGGGATCCCATGAGCAGTTCTTC. V usage is TRBV19 and J usage is TRBJ2-1; 8 bases are a match to TRBD2. The CDR3 loop spans 15 amino acids. Trimming at V came to 1 base and at J to 8 bases, leaving 7 bases not matched to a gene. Germline CDR1 LNHDA, CDR2 SQIVND (reference sequence).

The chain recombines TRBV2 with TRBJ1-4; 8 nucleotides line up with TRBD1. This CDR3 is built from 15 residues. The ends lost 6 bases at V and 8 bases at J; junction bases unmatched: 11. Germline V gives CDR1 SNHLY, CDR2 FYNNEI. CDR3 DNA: TGTGCCAGCAGGCGCCTAGGACAGGGAGGCGAAAAACTGTTTTTT. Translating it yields CASRRLGQGGEKLFF.

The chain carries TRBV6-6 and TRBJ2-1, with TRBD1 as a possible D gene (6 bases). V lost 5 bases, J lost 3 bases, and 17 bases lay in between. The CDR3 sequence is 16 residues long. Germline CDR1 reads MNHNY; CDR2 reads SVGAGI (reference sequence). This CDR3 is CASSRQATPLYNEQFF. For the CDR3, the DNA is TGTGCCAGCAGTCGACAGGCCACACCGCTCTACAATGAGCAGTTCTTC.

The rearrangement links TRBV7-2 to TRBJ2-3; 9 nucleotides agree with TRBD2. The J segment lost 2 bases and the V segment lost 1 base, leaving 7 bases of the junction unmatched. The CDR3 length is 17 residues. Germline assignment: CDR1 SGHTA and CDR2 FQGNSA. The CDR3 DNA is TGTGCCAGCAGCTTAGGGGCTAGCGGGACACACACAGATACGCAGTATTTT. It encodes CASSLGASGTHTDTQYF.

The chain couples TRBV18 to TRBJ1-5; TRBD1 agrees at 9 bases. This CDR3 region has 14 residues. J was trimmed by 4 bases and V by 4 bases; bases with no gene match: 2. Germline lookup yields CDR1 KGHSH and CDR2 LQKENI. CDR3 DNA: TGTGCCAGCTCACGAGGACAGGGGAATCAGCCCCAGCATTTT. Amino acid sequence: CASSRGQGNQPQHF.

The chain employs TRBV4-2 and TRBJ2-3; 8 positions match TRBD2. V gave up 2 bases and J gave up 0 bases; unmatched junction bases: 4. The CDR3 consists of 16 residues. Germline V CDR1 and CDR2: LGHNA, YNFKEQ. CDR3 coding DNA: TGTGCCAGCAGCCAATCGATAGCGGGGAGCACAGATACGCAGTATTTT. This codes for CASSQSIAGSTDTQYF.

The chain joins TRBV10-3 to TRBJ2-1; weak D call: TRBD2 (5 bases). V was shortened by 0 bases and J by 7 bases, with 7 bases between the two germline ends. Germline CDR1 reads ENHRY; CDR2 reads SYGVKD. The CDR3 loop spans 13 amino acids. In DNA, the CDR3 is TGTGCCATCAGTGAGTCACAGCGGAATGAGCAGTTCTTC. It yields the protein CAISESQRNEQFF.

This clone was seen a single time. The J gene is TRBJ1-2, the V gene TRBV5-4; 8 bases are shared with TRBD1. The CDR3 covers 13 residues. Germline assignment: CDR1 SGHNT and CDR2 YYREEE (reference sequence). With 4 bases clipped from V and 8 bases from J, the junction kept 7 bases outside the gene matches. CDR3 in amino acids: CASSPDRVGGYTF. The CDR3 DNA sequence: TGTGCCAGCAGCCCGGACAGGGTGGGGGGCTACACCTTC.

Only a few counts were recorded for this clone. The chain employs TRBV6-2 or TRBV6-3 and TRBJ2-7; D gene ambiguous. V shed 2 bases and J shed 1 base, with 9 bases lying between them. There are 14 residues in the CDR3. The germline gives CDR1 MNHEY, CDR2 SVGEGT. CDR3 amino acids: CASSYHSLSYEQYF. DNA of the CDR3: TGTGCCAGCAGTTACCACAGCCTATCCTACGAGCAGTACTTC.

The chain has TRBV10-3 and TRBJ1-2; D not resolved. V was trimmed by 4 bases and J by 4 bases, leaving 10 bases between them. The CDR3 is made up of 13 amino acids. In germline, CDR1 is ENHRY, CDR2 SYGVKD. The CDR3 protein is CAISAEDIYGYTF. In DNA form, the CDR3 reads TGTGCCATCAGTGCGGAAGACATCTATGGCTACACCTTC.

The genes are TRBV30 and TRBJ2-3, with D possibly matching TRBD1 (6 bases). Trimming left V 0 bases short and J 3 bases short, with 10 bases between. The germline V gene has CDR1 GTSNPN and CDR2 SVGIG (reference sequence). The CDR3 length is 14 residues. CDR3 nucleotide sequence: TGTGCCTGGAGTGTTAATACAGGGACAGATACGCAGTATTTT. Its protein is CAWSVNTGTDTQYF.

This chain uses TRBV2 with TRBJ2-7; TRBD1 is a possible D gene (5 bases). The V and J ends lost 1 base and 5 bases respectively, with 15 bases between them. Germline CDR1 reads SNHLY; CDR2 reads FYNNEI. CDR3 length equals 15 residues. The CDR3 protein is CASSEGSGSLDEQYF. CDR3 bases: TGTGCCAGCAGTGAAGGGTCAGGGTCATTGGACGAGCAGTACTTC. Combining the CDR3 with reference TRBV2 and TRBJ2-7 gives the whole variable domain EPEVTQTPSHQVTQMGQEVILRCVPISNHLYFYWYRQILGQKVEFLVSFYNNEISEKSEIFDDQFSVERPDGSNFTLKIRSTKLEDSAMYFCASSEGSGSLDEQYFGPGTRLTVT.

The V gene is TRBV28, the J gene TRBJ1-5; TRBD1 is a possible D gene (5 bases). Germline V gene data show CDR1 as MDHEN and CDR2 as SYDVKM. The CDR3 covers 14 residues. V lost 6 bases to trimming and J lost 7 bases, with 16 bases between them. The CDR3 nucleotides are TGTGCCAGCAGACGGCACCGGGGGGTCCAGCCCCAGCATTTT. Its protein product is CASRRHRGVQPQHF.

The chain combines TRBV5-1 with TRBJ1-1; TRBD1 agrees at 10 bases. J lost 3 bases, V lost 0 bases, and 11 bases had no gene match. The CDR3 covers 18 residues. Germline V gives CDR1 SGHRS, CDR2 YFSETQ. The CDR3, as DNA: TGCGCCAGCAGCTTGGGCCGGGACAGGGGAAGTGGGGACACTGAAGCTTTCTTT. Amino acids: CASSLGRDRGSGDTEAFF.

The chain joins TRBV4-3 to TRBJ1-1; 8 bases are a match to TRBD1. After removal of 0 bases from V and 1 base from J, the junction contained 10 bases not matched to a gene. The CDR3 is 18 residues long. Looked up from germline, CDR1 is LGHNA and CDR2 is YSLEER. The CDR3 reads CASSQDWRQGRSNTEAFF. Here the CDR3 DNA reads TGCGCCAGCAGCCAAGATTGGAGACAGGGGAGATCGAACACTGAAGCTTTCTTT.

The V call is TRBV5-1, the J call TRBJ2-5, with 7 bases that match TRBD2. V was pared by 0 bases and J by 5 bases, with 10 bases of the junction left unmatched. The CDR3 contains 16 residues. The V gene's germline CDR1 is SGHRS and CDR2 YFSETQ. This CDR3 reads CASSLEAGFEWETQYF. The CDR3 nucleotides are TGCGCCAGCAGCTTGGAAGCGGGATTTGAATGGGAGACCCAGTACTTC.

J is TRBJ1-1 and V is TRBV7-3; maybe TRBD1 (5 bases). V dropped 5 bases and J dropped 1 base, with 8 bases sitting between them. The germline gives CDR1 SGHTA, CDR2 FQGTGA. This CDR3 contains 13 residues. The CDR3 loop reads CASSKQENTEAFF. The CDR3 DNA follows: TGTGCCAGCAGCAAACAGGAGAACACTGAAGCTTTCTTT.

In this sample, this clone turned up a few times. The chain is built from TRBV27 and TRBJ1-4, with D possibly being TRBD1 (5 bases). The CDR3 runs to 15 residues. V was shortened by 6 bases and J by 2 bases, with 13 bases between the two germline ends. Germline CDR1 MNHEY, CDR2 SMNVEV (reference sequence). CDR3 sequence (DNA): TGTGCCAGCAGCCCCCAGGGTCTTACTAATGAAAAACTGTTTTTT. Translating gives CASSPQGLTNEKLFF.